Listed below are T cell receptor beta chains from one sample, sequenced in a study of T cell changes during pregnancy in multiple sclerosis. Some clones are missing from TCRdb's copy, which holds only in-frame ones; the method was immunoSEQ multiplex PCR. The data show about 77,000 clones, 70% to 90% seen once. The specimen was peripheral blood, collected before pregnancy. These receptors all come from a female donor with multiple sclerosis, enrolled in a pregnancy study. The CDR3 runs from the conserved cysteine through the conserved F or W. D genes are given only for firm matches. Where a row states a size, it is once, few, many or the class of an expanded clone; other rows omit it.

d_call	clone_size	v_call	j_call	cdr3_aa	cdr3_nt
-	-	TRBV14	TRBJ1-1	CASSFTPADTFF	TGTGCCAGCAGCTTTACCCCGGCCGACACTTTCTTT
-	-	TRBV28	TRBJ1-2	CASRPGGLGTPDYGYTF	TGTGCCAGCAGACCGGGGGGGCTGGGGACTCCCGACTATGGCTACACCTTC
TRBD1	-	TRBV27	TRBJ1-2	CASSLFGVEGAIGYTF	TGTGCCAGCAGTTTATTTGGTGTTGAGGGGGCAATCGGCTACACCTTC
-	few	TRBV6-5	TRBJ1-5	CASSYGQYSNQPQHF	TGTGCCAGCAGTTATGGCCAGTATAGCAATCAGCCCCAGCATTTT
-	-	TRBV7-9	TRBJ2-3	CASSLEETDTQYF	TGTGCCAGCAGCTTAGAGGAGACAGATACGCAGTATTTT
-	-	TRBV5-1	TRBJ1-2	CASSLDRVGYGYTF	TGCGCCAGCAGCTTGGACAGGGTTGGCTATGGCTACACCTTC
TRBD2	-	TRBV19	TRBJ2-5	CASSITGGARETQYF	TGTGCCAGTAGTATTACGGGGGGGGCCAGGGAGACCCAGTACTTC
-	-	TRBV7-2	TRBJ1-2	CASSYDSNYGYTF	TGTGCCAGCAGCTATGACAGTAACTATGGCTACACCTTC
TRBD1	-	TRBV6-6	TRBJ1-1	CATTGQGVTEAFF	TGTGCCACCACGGGACAGGGGGTCACTGAAGCTTTCTTT
-	-	TRBV7-2	TRBJ1-1	CASSPFWASPNTEAFF	TGTGCCAGCAGCCCTTTCTGGGCTTCTCCGAACACTGAAGCTTTCTTT
TRBD1	-	TRBV15	TRBJ2-7	CATAGTGVYEQYF	TGTGCCACCGCCGGGACAGGGGTCTACGAGCAGTACTTC
TRBD1	-	TRBV4-1	TRBJ1-1	CASSFGQGMNTEAFF	TGCGCCAGCAGCTTCGGACAGGGAATGAACACTGAAGCTTTCTTT
-	-	TRBV4-2	TRBJ1-1	CASSQHGTPRVTFF	TGTGCCAGCAGCCAGCACGGGACTCCCCGGGTGACTTTCTTT
TRBD1	many	TRBV4-3	TRBJ1-1	CASSQYRGRNTEAFF	TGCGCCAGCAGCCAGTACAGGGGGAGGAACACTGAAGCTTTCTTT
TRBD2	-	TRBV15	TRBJ2-1	CATSLPGTSGGLSYNEQFF	TGTGCCACCAGCTTGCCCGGGACTAGCGGGGGACTATCCTACAATGAGCAGTTCTTC
-	-	TRBV11-2	TRBJ2-5	CASSMSVQQETQYF	TGTGCCAGCAGCATGTCGGTACAGCAAGAGACCCAGTACTTC
TRBD2	-	TRBV10-3	TRBJ2-3	CAISTSGGVTDTQYF	TGTGCCATCAGTACTAGCGGGGGGGTTACAGATACGCAGTATTTT
TRBD1	-	TRBV19	TRBJ1-1	CASSWTGVRTEAFF	TGTGCCAGTAGCTGGACAGGGGTAAGGACTGAAGCTTTCTTT
-	-	TRBV29-1	TRBJ2-1	CSVVTVALYNEQFF	TGCAGCGTTGTAACAGTGGCTCTCTACAATGAGCAGTTCTTC
-	-	TRBV6-6	TRBJ2-5	CASSYSLTAIQETQYF	TGTGCCAGCAGTTACTCTTTGACAGCTATCCAAGAGACCCAGTACTTC
TRBD2	-	TRBV27	TRBJ2-3	CASSSKLAGGPDTQYF	TGTGCCAGCAGTTCGAAACTAGCGGGGGGGCCCGATACGCAGTATTTT
-	-	TRBV19	TRBJ2-1	CASQTWGGHKDEQFF	TGTGCCAGTCAGACGTGGGGGGGCCATAAGGATGAGCAGTTCTTC
-	once	TRBV6-4	TRBJ1-2	CASSDSTFGGGYTF	TGTGCCAGCAGTGACTCGACTTTCGGTGGCGGCTACACCTTC
TRBD2	-	TRBV10-3	TRBJ2-3	CAIKATSGGDTDTQYF	TGTGCCATCAAGGCGACTAGCGGGGGAGACACAGATACGCAGTATTTT
-	-	TRBV2	TRBJ2-4	CASSERASAAKNIQYF	TGTGCCAGCAGTGAACGGGCTAGCGCGGCCAAAAACATTCAGTACTTC
-	-	TRBV5-1	TRBJ2-1	CASSREINYNEQFF	TGCGCCAGCAGCAGAGAAATAAACTACAATGAGCAGTTCTTC
TRBD1	-	TRBV2	TRBJ2-2	CASSLIKGQGANTGELFF	TGTGCCAGCAGCCTTATTAAGGGACAGGGGGCTAACACCGGGGAGCTGTTTTTT
-	-	TRBV2	TRBJ2-5	CASGLGQETQYF	TGTGCCAGCGGGCTTGGCCAAGAGACCCAGTACTTC
TRBD2	-	TRBV28	TRBJ2-7	CARRAGERGPYEQYF	TGTGCCAGGCGGGCGGGGGAAAGAGGGCCCTACGAGCAGTACTTC
TRBD1	-	TRBV5-4	TRBJ2-5	CASSLAPDRGQETQYF	TGTGCCAGCAGCTTGGCTCCGGACAGGGGACAGGAGACCCAGTACTTC
-	-	TRBV2	TRBJ2-7	CASSDQGQGEQYF	TGTGCCAGCAGTGACCAAGGGCAGGGCGAGCAGTACTTC
-	once	TRBV5-4	TRBJ2-3	CASSFGLTDGTDTQYF	TGTGCCAGCAGTTTCGGACTGACGGATGGCACAGATACGCAGTATTTT
-	-	TRBV28	TRBJ1-6	CASSLPDSWSSPLHF	TGTGCCAGCAGTCTACCGGACAGTTGGAGTTCACCCCTCCACTTT
TRBD2	-	TRBV6-1	TRBJ2-1	CASSEGTSGAGEQFF	TGTGCCAGCAGTGAGGGTACTAGCGGGGCGGGTGAGCAGTTCTTC
-	-	TRBV7-3	TRBJ1-6	CASSPYHMTTPLHF	TGTGCCAGCAGCCCATACCACATGACAACACCCCTCCACTTT
-	-	TRBV7-9	TRBJ1-1	CASSLGGSSEAFF	TGTGCCAGCAGCTTAGGTGGTTCCAGTGAAGCTTTCTTT
TRBD1	-	TRBV7-8	TRBJ1-2	CASSWGGTGGYTF	TGTGCCAGCAGCTGGGGGGGGACAGGGGGCTACACCTTC
-	-	TRBV7-8	TRBJ1-5	CASSQGTGNQPQHF	TGTGCCAGCAGCCAAGGGACTGGGAATCAGCCCCAGCATTTT
-	-	TRBV5-1	TRBJ2-2	CASSSPAGFVTGELFF	TGCGCCAGCAGTTCCCCGGCAGGGTTCGTCACCGGGGAGCTGTTTTTT
-	-	TRBV2	TRBJ1-2	CASSEGLYPGCTF	TGTGCCAGCAGTGAGGGCCTCTACCCCGGATGCACCTTC
TRBD1	few	TRBV5-5	TRBJ2-5	CASSSRTGEETQYF	TGTGCCAGCAGCTCCCGGACAGGCGAAGAGACCCAGTACTTC
-	-	TRBV27	TRBJ1-3	CASSPERGKGNTIYF	TGTGCCAGCAGCCCCGAGCGGGGTAAGGGAAACACCATATATTTT
-	-	TRBV27	TRBJ1-5	CASRRAGQPQHF	TGTGCCAGCCGCAGGGCCGGGCAGCCCCAGCATTTT
TRBD1	-	TRBV27	TRBJ1-1	CASSLSWTGANTEAFF	TGTGCCAGCAGTTTATCGTGGACAGGTGCGAACACTGAAGCTTTCTTT